The 3 T cell receptor beta chains in this list originate from one sample, sequenced in a study of shared clonotypes between healthy human individuals. Here immunoSEQ multiplex PCR was the method, and the copy in TCRdb shows in-frame clones only, minus some. This sample yields approximately 840,000 clones, of which about 97% are seen a single time; less than 0.25% belongs to the top ten. Naive CD8 cells were CD45RO-negative, positively selected for CCR7, excluding terminally differentiated effector memory CD45RA+ cells. Sequenced: naive CD8+ T cells sorted from blood. These receptor sequences come from a man aged 30-40 years in good health.

V is TRBV7-9 and J is TRBJ2-7; 8 bases match TRBD1. CDR3 length: 18 residues. With V trimmed by 4 bases and J by 3 bases, 17 bases remained unmatched. CDR1 is SEHNR, CDR2 FQNEAQ, per germline (reference sequence). The chain's CDR3 is CASSSVTGQGLGGYEQYF. The DNA for the CDR3 is TGTGCCAGCAGCTCGGTCACCGGACAGGGCTTGGGAGGCTACGAGCAGTACTTC. The full variable domain, in which reference TRBV7-9 and TRBJ2-7 provide the parts outside the CDR3, is DTGVSQNPRHKITKRGQNVTFRCDPISEHNRLYWYRQTLGQGPEFLTYFQNEAQLEKSRLLSDRFSAERPKGSFSTLEIQRTEQGDSAMYLCASSSVTGQGLGGYEQYFGPGTRLTVT.

Worth noting for this clone: This sample includes further DNA sequences coding for the same CDR3. The rearrangement joins TRBV9 to TRBJ2-1; 9 bases match TRBD2. Germline V lookup: CDR1 SGDLS, CDR2 YYNGEE. This CDR3 comprises 15 residues. The trim removed 2 bases at V and 0 bases at J, leaving 0 bases unmatched. The CDR3 DNA sequence: TGTGCCAGCAGCGTTAGCGGGAGCTCCTACAATGAGCAGTTCTTC. Translated: CASSVSGSSYNEQFF.

V usage is TRBV7-9 and J usage is TRBJ1-4; no clear D. Germline values: CDR1 SEHNR, CDR2 FQNEAQ (reference sequence). The V gene lost 5 bases and the J gene lost 0 bases, with 7 bases spanning the gap. The CDR3 runs to 14 residues. The DNA for the CDR3 is TGTGCCAGCAGCCAGGCAGCAACTAATGAAAAACTGTTTTTT. As protein: CASSQAATNEKLFF.